This entry lists 6 T cell receptor beta chains sequenced from one sample in a study of CD8+ T cells in alopecia areata. Reverse transcription of extracted RNA yielded cDNA, which provided the sequencing template. Using immunoSEQ multiplex PCR, the repertoire was profiled, and TCRdb retains in-frame clones only, with some absent. The sample contains almost 250,000 clones, under 80% of which appear only once. The starting material was CD4+ T cells sorted from blood, obtained at week 0. Receptor source: a human donor with alopecia areata.

This clone has more than one count but fewer than ten. Different DNA sequences within this sample yield the same CDR3. The chain combines TRBV29-1 with TRBJ2-5, with D perhaps TRBD2 (5 bases). Germline V lookup: CDR1 SQVTM, CDR2 ANQGSEA. Between the trimmed V and J ends, which lost 6 bases and 5 bases, there was a span of 10 bases. CDR3 length: 11 residues. In DNA, the CDR3 is TGCAGCGTGGGCCGCGGGGAGACCCAGTACTTC. This translates into CSVGRGETQYF.

In DNA, the CDR3 is TGTGCCAGCAGCCAAGCACCAGGGGGCCGCTACGAGCAGTACTTC. Protein: CASSQAPGGRYEQYF. The chain couples TRBV4-2 to TRBJ2-7, with TRBD1 matching over 8 bases. Germline lookup yields CDR1 LGHNA and CDR2 YNFKEQ. There are 15 residues in the CDR3. Trimming removed 1 base from V and 3 bases from J; junction bases left unmatched: 5.

J is TRBJ1-3 and V is TRBV12-5; D gene uncertain. CDR3 length: 11 residues. The V end was cut by 2 bases, the J end by 8 bases, with 4 bases between. The germline CDR1 and CDR2 sequences are LGHNT and FRNRAP. CDR3 sequence reads: CASGLLHTIYF. CDR3 DNA sequence: TGTGCTAGTGGTTTGTTACACACCATATATTTT.

This clone was picked up a small number of times. J is TRBJ1-5 and V is TRBV19, with a weak D call TRBD1 (5 bases). This CDR3 is built from 12 residues. The V gene's germline CDR1 is LNHDA and CDR2 SQIVND (reference sequence). V shed 10 bases and J shed 6 bases, with 13 bases lying between them. CDR3 protein: CATALRGQPQHF. In DNA, the CDR3 is TGTGCCACCGCCTTGAGGGGTCAGCCCCAGCATTTT.

The rearrangement links TRBV27 to TRBJ1-1, with D maybe TRBD1 (6 bases). V was pared by 5 bases and J by 3 bases, with 13 bases between. Germline V CDR1 and CDR2: MNHEY, SMNVEV (reference sequence). The CDR3 runs to 14 residues. This CDR3 is CASSLTYRDTEAFF. DNA for the CDR3: TGTGCCAGCAGTCTCACCTACAGGGACACTGAAGCTTTCTTT.

This clone was picked up one time. The chain links TRBV5-1 to TRBJ1-2; D possibly corresponds to TRBD1 (6 bases). Germline assignment: CDR1 SGHRS and CDR2 YFSETQ. The CDR3 has 14 amino acids. The V gene lost 3 bases and the J gene lost 6 bases, with 15 bases spanning the gap. In nucleotides, the CDR3 is TGCGCCAGCAGCTGGGGGACCACAGGGAATGGCTACACCTTC. Its translation: CASSWGTTGNGYTF.